These T cell receptor beta chains were read from a single sample in a study of shared clonotypes between healthy human individuals. Here immunoSEQ multiplex PCR was the method, and the copy in TCRdb shows in-frame clones only, minus some. The sample contains over a million clones, about 80% of which appear only once. Sequences were obtained from memory CD4+ T cells from PBMCs. Every receptor here comes from a young man in good health. Some clones in this sample may be carry-over from other donors' samples. Both conserved end residues are part of each CDR3. D genes are given only for firm matches. Clone sizes are given selectively: once, few, many, or a class where the clone is expanded.

d_call clone_size j_call v_call cdr3_aa cdr3_nt
TRBD2 - TRBJ2-7 TRBV14 CASSQTSGRYEQYF TGTGCCAGCAGCCAAACTAGCGGGAGATACGAGCAGTACTTC
- - TRBJ2-5 TRBV6-5 CASSYSRGTQYF TGTGCCAGCAGTTACTCTAGGGGGACCCAGTACTTC
TRBD1 - TRBJ1-1 TRBV7-2 CASSPGQGLTEAFF TGTGCCAGCAGCCCTGGACAGGGGTTGACTGAAGCTTTCTTT
TRBD1 few TRBJ1-2 TRBV28 CASSQDRAGWGYGYTF TGTGCCAGCAGCCAGGACAGGGCGGGATGGGGGTATGGCTACACCTTC
- - TRBJ1-2 TRBV6-5 CASSYRKTNYGYTF TGTGCCAGCAGTTACAGGAAAACTAACTATGGCTACACCTTC
TRBD1 - TRBJ1-1 TRBV7-3 CASSTHQGENTEAFF TGTGCCAGCAGCACGCACCAGGGGGAAAACACTGAAGCTTTCTTT
TRBD2 few TRBJ2-1 TRBV7-6 CASSSLAVAYNEQFF TGTGCCAGCAGCTCACTAGCGGTGGCCTACAATGAGCAGTTCTTC
TRBD1 once TRBJ2-7 TRBV7-2 CASSSGTGGYEQYF TGTGCCAGCAGCTCCGGGACAGGGGGCTACGAGCAGTACTTC
- - TRBJ1-4 TRBV11-2 CASSLGRAMGEKLFF TGTGCCAGCAGCTTAGGGAGGGCCATGGGAGAAAAACTGTTTTTT
- - TRBJ2-2 TRBV5-8 CASRNTGVTNTGELFF TGTGCCAGCAGAAACACCGGGGTAACGAACACCGGGGAGCTGTTTTTT
- - TRBJ2-2 TRBV20-1 CSATRGGELFF TGCAGTGCTACTAGGGGCGGGGAGCTGTTTTTT
TRBD1 - TRBJ2-1 TRBV10-1 CASSTGTGFYVGEQFF TGCGCCAGCAGTACCGGGACAGGGTTTTATGTTGGTGAGCAGTTCTTC
TRBD2 - TRBJ2-3 TRBV7-3 CASSLGTSLTDTQYF TGTGCCAGCAGCTTGGGGACTAGCCTCACAGATACGCAGTATTTT
TRBD1 - TRBJ1-2 TRBV28 CASSLGTGGNGYTF TGTGCCAGCAGTTTGGGGACAGGGGGGAATGGCTACACCTTC
TRBD2 - TRBJ2-3 TRBV7-3 CASSSLAASTDTQYF TGTGCCAGCAGTTCACTAGCGGCTAGCACAGATACGCAGTATTTT
TRBD2 - TRBJ2-1 TRBV5-4 CASSLGRTSGRDEQFF TGTGCCAGCAGCTTGGGGAGGACTAGCGGGAGGGATGAGCAGTTCTTC
TRBD1 few TRBJ2-5 TRBV5-4 CASSFEVARGYETQYF TGTGCCAGCAGCTTTGAGGTTGCCAGGGGGTACGAGACCCAGTACTTC
- - TRBJ2-7 TRBV2 CASRELQVGTYEQYF TGTGCCAGCAGAGAGTTACAGGTAGGGACCTACGAGCAGTACTTC
- - TRBJ1-2 TRBV6-6 CASSYDRRVLRYTF TGTGCCAGCAGTTACGACAGGCGTGTTTTGCGCTACACCTTC
- - TRBJ2-7 TRBV29-1 CSVQRRASVDEQYF TGCAGCGTCCAAAGAAGGGCGTCGGTAGACGAGCAGTACTTC
TRBD1 once TRBJ1-1 TRBV7-6 CASSFLSGGTGDGNTEAFF TGTGCCAGCAGCTTTCTCTCCGGTGGGACAGGGGACGGGAACACTGAAGCTTTCTTT
- - TRBJ2-4 TRBV5-1 CASSLEGTVNIQYF TGCGCCAGCAGCTTGGAGGGGACCGTAAACATTCAGTACTTC
- few TRBJ2-2 TRBV28 CASSRSGAGELFF TGTGCCAGCAGTCGATCTGGTGCCGGGGAGCTGTTTTTT
- - TRBJ2-3 TRBV5-1 CASSLRSHVTDQNTQYF TGCGCCAGCAGCTTGCGGAGCCACGTTACAGACCAGAATACGCAGTATTTT
- - TRBJ2-7 TRBV9 CASSVGGTNSYEQYF TGTGCCAGCAGCGTGGGCGGGACCAACTCCTACGAGCAGTACTTC
- - TRBJ1-1 TRBV28 CASTPFTRKDEAFF TGTGCCAGCACCCCCTTCACACGGAAGGATGAAGCTTTCTTT
- few TRBJ2-3 TRBV28 CASSYGRVQYF TGTGCCAGCAGTTACGGGAGAGTGCAGTATTTT
- - TRBJ2-3 TRBV20-1 CSATYTDTQYF TGCAGTGCCACGTACACAGATACGCAGTATTTT
TRBD1 - TRBJ2-2 TRBV4-2 CASSQVAPGDRGVGGELFF TGTGCCAGCAGCCAAGTTGCCCCGGGGGACAGGGGAGTTGGCGGGGAGCTGTTTTTT
- - TRBJ1-4 TRBV28 CASSGGPGLANEKLFF TGTGCCAGCAGTGGGGGACCAGGGTTGGCTAATGAAAAACTGTTTTTT
TRBD1 once TRBJ2-1 TRBV6-1 CASSEDVWDRRYNEQFF TGTGCCAGCAGTGAAGATGTATGGGACAGGCGGTACAATGAGCAGTTCTTC
TRBD2 - TRBJ2-7 TRBV27 CASKRASGRIYEQYF TGTGCCAGCAAAAGGGCTAGCGGGAGGATCTACGAGCAGTACTTC
- few TRBJ1-3 TRBV23-1 CASSHAAGPNTIYF TGCGCCAGCAGTCACGCGGCGGGACCGAACACCATATATTTT
TRBD1 - TRBJ1-3 TRBV6-6 CASSQGVVGNTIYF TGTGCCAGCAGTCAGGGGGTGGTTGGAAACACCATATATTTT
TRBD2 - TRBJ2-7 TRBV7-9 CASSLLAGYEQYF TGTGCCAGCAGCCTACTAGCGGGCTACGAGCAGTACTTC
TRBD2 - TRBJ2-3 TRBV7-2 CASSLAGGPYADTQYF TGTGCCAGCAGTCTAGCGGGAGGGCCTTATGCAGATACGCAGTATTTT
- - TRBJ2-7 TRBV28 CASSSLYEQYF TGTGCCAGCAGCAGCCTCTACGAGCAGTACTTC
- - TRBJ1-1 TRBV28 CASSLPGTNIGFF TGTGCCAGCAGTTTACCCGGGACCAACATAGGTTTCTTT
- many TRBJ2-2 TRBV25-1 CASGPSGAPGELFF TGTGCCAGCGGGCCATCTGGGGCCCCCGGGGAGCTGTTTTTT
TRBD1 - TRBJ1-3 TRBV6-1 CASRTGHYSGNTIYF TGTGCCAGCCGGACAGGTCATTATTCTGGAAACACCATATATTTT
TRBD1 - TRBJ1-5 TRBV28 CASSFQGGEYSNQPQHF TGTGCCAGCAGTTTCCAGGGGGGGGAATATAGCAATCAGCCCCAGCATTTT
- once TRBJ1-2 TRBV27 CASSLGVDLWGYTF TGTGCCAGCAGTTTAGGGGTGGACCTTTGGGGCTACACCTTC
TRBD1 - TRBJ1-2 TRBV18 CASSPTRDSYGYTF TGTGCCAGCTCACCTACCCGGGACAGCTATGGCTACACCTTC
- - TRBJ1-1 TRBV15 CATRPGGRTEAFF TGTGCCACCCGTCCGGGGGGCCGGACTGAAGCTTTCTTT
- - TRBJ2-3 TRBV5-1 CASSRQTRADTQYF TGCGCCAGCAGCCGCCAGACTAGGGCAGATACGCAGTATTTT
TRBD2 - TRBJ2-7 TRBV27 CASSLVGLVYEQYF TGTGCCAGCAGTTTAGTGGGACTAGTCTACGAGCAGTACTTC
- - TRBJ2-5 TRBV18 CASSPTGGAQYF TGTGCCAGCTCACCTACAGGAGGGGCCCAGTACTTC